This TCR beta chain was identified during a study of blood T cell repertoires in COVID-19. Germline trimming cut 0 bases from V and 4 bases from J; bases unmatched to any gene: 5. CDR1 and CDR2 (germline): SGHKS, YYEKEE (reference sequence). This CDR3 region has 15 residues. Assay used: immunoSEQ multiplex PCR; TCRdb lists only in-frame clones, some missing. The sample lists roughly 90,000 clones; roughly 90% were seen once. The sample was peripheral blood. This clonotype originated in a man aged 50-60 years with COVID-19, enrolled during active disease. The chain combines TRBV5-5 with TRBJ1-1, with 8 positions matching TRBD1. The CDR3 DNA reads as TGTGCCAGCAGCTTGGGGGCAGGGGGCGTCACTGAAGCTTTCTTT. The encoded protein is CASSLGAGGVTEAFF.